Listed here are 6 T cell receptor beta chains from one sample, sequenced in a study of blood T cell repertoires in COVID-19. Repertoires were generated with immunoSEQ multiplex PCR, while TCRdb's copy carries only in-frame clones and drops some. This sample has roughly 260,000 clones, with roughly 85% found just once. Material: peripheral blood. The origin of the receptors is a woman under 30 with acute or convalescent COVID-19.

CDR3: CAWPPSGDQETQYF. CDR3 DNA sequence: TGTGCCTGGCCCCCATCGGGAGACCAAGAGACCCAGTACTTC. The chain carries TRBV30 and TRBJ2-5; possibly TRBD2 for D (6 bases). The CDR3 sequence is 14 residues long. Trimming left V 5 bases short and J 0 bases short, with 13 bases between. Germline CDR1 reads GTSNPN; CDR2 reads SVGIG (reference sequence).

The chain employs TRBV19 and TRBJ2-7; 8 nucleotides match TRBD2. Losses at the gene ends were 5 bases for V and 4 bases for J; bases not matched to a gene: 7. Germline V gene lookup returns CDR1 LNHDA and CDR2 SQIVND (reference sequence). The CDR3 has 14 residues. The CDR3 DNA follows: TGTGCCAGTAGTGTCACGGGACTAGGGTACGAGCAGTACTTC. Its protein product is CASSVTGLGYEQYF.

J is TRBJ1-1 and V is TRBV2; tentatively, D is TRBD1 (6 bases). Deletions cut 0 bases from V and 5 bases from J, with 13 bases between. Looked up from germline, CDR1 is SNHLY and CDR2 is FYNNEI. The CDR3 covers 15 residues. The CDR3 DNA reads TGTGCCAGCAGTGAAGCGAAAGGGGGGGGGACTGAAGCTTTCTTT. Its protein product is CASSEAKGGGTEAFF.

The chain uses TRBV5-5 and TRBJ2-7, with D possibly being TRBD1 (6 bases). Germline V gene lookup returns CDR1 SGHKS and CDR2 YYEKEE (reference sequence). The CDR3 spans 13 residues. Trimming took 4 bases from V and 4 from J, leaving 12 bases between them. The CDR3 sequence is CASSQGQIYEQYF. The CDR3, as DNA: TGTGCCAGCAGCCAAGGACAGATTTACGAGCAGTACTTC.

This clone has just one count. V and J are TRBV4-3 and TRBJ1-1; D perhaps matches TRBD1 (6 bases). The V end lost 3 bases, the J end lost 8 bases, and 13 bases lay between the germline ends. This CDR3 contains 13 residues. Germline V CDR1 and CDR2: LGHNA, YSLEER. This CDR3 is CASSQHRVSEAFF. CDR3 bases: TGCGCCAGCAGCCAGCACAGGGTTTCGGAAGCTTTCTTT.

The CDR3 sequence is CSADLGSEQFF. For the CDR3, the DNA is TGCAGCGCCGACCTAGGCAGTGAGCAGTTCTTC. The chain combines TRBV29-1 with TRBJ2-1; D is uncertain. V lost 7 bases, J lost 9 bases, and 13 bases lay in between. From germline, CDR1 is SQVTM and CDR2 ANQGSEA. The CDR3 totals 11 residues.